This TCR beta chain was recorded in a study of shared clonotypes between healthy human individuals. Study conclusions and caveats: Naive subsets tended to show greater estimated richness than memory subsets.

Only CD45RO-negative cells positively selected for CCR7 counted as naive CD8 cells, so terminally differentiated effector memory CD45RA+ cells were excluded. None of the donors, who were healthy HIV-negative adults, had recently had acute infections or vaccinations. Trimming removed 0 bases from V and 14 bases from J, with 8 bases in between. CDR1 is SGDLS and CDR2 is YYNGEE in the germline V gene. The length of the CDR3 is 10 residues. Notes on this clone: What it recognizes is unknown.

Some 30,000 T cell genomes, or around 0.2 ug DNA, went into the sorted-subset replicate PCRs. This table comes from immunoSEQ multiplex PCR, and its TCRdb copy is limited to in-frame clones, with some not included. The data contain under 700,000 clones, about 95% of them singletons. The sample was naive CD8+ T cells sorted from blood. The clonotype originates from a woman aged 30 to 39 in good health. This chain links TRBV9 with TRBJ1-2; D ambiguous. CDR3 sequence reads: CASSVERSTF. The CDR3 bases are TGTGCCAGCAGCGTAGAAAGGTCTACCTTC.